This T cell receptor beta chain was captured in a study of cytomegalovirus exposure and HLA in healthy donors. On the study more broadly: Membership in the Caucasian-associated ancestry cluster was found for around four fifths of roughly 360 genotyped donors.

The germline gives CDR1 SGHRS, CDR2 YFSETQ. The germline V and J ends were trimmed by 0 bases and 7 bases, with 10 bases remaining between them. The CDR3 contains 13 residues. PCR primers comprised 60 Vbeta and 13 Jbeta primers. Only in-frame clones appear in the TCRdb table, and some are missing; sequencing was by immunoSEQ multiplex PCR. The table includes 200,000 to 250,000 clones, over 80% detected once. This clone has only a few counts. The antigen remains undetermined. General study results and limits: Some public TCRs appeared in many individuals, while most sequences were rare.

This chain uses TRBV5-1 with TRBJ1-1; a weak D match, TRBD1 (5 bases). Sequencing input: PBMCs. This receptor was taken from a boy between 2 and 10 years old in good health and CMV-seronegative. CDR3 sequence (DNA): TGCGCCAGCAGCTTGGGGCGGGGGGATGAAGCTTTCTTT. Residues: CASSLGRGDEAFF.